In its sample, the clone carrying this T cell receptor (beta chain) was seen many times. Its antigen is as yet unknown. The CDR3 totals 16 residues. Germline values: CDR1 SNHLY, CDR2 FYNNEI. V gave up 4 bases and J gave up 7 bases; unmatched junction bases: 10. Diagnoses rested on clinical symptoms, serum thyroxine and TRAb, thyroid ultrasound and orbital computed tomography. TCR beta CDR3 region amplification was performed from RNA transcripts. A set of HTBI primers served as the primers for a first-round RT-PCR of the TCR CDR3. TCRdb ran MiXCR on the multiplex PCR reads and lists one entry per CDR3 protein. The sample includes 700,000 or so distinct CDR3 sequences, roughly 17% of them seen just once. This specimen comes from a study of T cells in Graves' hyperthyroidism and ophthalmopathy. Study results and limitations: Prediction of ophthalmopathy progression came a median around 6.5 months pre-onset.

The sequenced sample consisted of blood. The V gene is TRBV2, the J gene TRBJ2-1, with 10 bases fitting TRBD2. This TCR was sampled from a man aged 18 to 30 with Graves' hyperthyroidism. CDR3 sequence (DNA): TGTGCCAGCAGTGTGGGAAGCGGGAGGGCCGGGAATGAGCAGTTCTTC. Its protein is CASSVGSGRAGNEQFF.